The 10 T cell receptor beta chains listed next were all sequenced from one sample in a study of T cells in women clearing cervical HPV infection. Repertoires were generated with immunoSEQ multiplex PCR, while TCRdb's copy carries only in-frame clones and drops some. This listing includes around 23,000 clones. Sequences were obtained from blood buffy coat. The receptors stem from a woman aged 18 to 69 with a cervical HPV16 infection that either progressed to CIN3+ or cleared (not recorded which).

As concerns this clone: Germline is not matched at one junction end, which may reflect a read error. The read stops 3 residues short of the end of the CDR3; the missing end is completed from the germline J gene. The J gene is TRBJ2-3, the V gene TRBV2, with D unclear. This CDR3 is 12 amino acids long. CDR1 is SNHLY, CDR2 FYNNEI, per germline. Here the CDR3 reads CASKVYTETQYF. The DNA read from the CDR3 is TGTGCCAGCAAAGTGTATACAGAGACG.

As regards this clone: Read coverage stops 3 residues before the CDR3 terminus; the germline J gene supplies the remainder. The rearrangement uses TRBV19 and TRBJ2-4; D not certain. Germline loops: CDR1 LNHDA, CDR2 SQIVND (reference sequence). The CDR3 has 16 residues. CDR3 bases read: TGTGCCAGTAGTATAGAAGGGCTGATGACACACCTTGGT. Translated, it gives CASSIEGLMTHLG. From start to end, the CDR3 is CASSIEGLMTHLGQYF. The full variable domain, rest sourced from reference TRBV19 and TRBJ2-4, is DGGITQSPKYLFRKEGQNVTLSCEQNLNHDAMYWYRQDPGQGLRLIYYSQIVNDFQKGDIAEGYSVSREKKESFPLTVTSAQKNPTAFYLCASSIEGLMTHLGQYFGAGTRLSVL.

Partial CDR3 DNA: TGTGCCAGCAGCTTAGAGGCGGGTGAGGCAGATACG. It yields the protein CASSLEAGEADT. The entire CDR3 reads CASSLEAGEADTQYF. The chain couples TRBV11-2 to TRBJ2-3; D perhaps matches TRBD2 (5 bases). The read stops 3 residues short of the end of the CDR3; the missing end is completed from the germline J gene. Trimming took 0 bases from V and 4 from J, leaving 11 bases between them. The CDR3 contains 15 residues. Germline CDR1 SGHAT, CDR2 FQNNGV.

About this clone: The CDR3 extends 3 residues past the end of the read, so its final part is completed from the germline J gene. The chain employs TRBV2 and TRBJ1-4; 9 bases agree with TRBD1. CDR1 and CDR2 from the germline V gene are SNHLY and FYNNEI. The V and J ends lost 6 bases and 8 bases, in that order; junction bases with no gene match: 7. The CDR3 contains 14 residues. CDR3 DNA, as far as it was read: TGTGCCAGCAGGGCGGACAGGGGTCGAGAAAAA. This sequence encodes CASRADRGREK. The complete CDR3 reads CASRADRGREKLFF.

Notes on this clone: The read is 3 residues too short to cover the CDR3 end, so that end is filled in from the germline J gene. V and J are TRBV20-1 and TRBJ1-2, with 9 bases lining up with TRBD1. The CDR3 has 16 residues. J gave up 4 bases and V 6 bases, and 15 bases lay outside the gene matches. The V gene's germline CDR1 is DFQATT and CDR2 SNEGSKA (reference sequence). This chain's CDR3 is CSADRTGQGPFYGYTF. The sequenced CDR3 bases are TGCAGTGCCGACAGGACCGGACAGGGGCCCTTCTATGGC.

Points on this clone: At one boundary the junction diverges from the germline segment, which might be a read error. The read terminates 3 residues before the CDR3 end, so the remaining end is supplied by the germline J gene. The J gene is TRBJ1-2, the V gene TRBV20-1; TRBD1 aligns across 7 bases. This CDR3 comprises 11 residues. Germline CDR1 and CDR2: DFQATT and SNEGSKA (reference sequence). The DNA read from the CDR3 is TGCAGTGCTGGAGACAGGGATGGC. Its protein is CSAGDRDG. The whole CDR3 sequence reads CSAGDRDGYTF.

Turning to this clone: The CDR3 is cut off 3 residues early in the read; its end comes from the germline J gene. The chain is built from TRBV30 and TRBJ1-6, with D possibly TRBD1 on 6 matching bases. Germline values: CDR1 GTSNPN, CDR2 SVGIG (reference sequence). Trimming removed 5 bases at V and 7 bases at J, with 18 bases between. There are 15 residues in the CDR3. This CDR3 is CAWGRGGRGNSPLHF. The CDR3 bases that were read are TGTGCCTGGGGCCGCGGTGGCAGGGGAAATTCACCC.

Points on this clone: The read stops 3 residues short of the end of the CDR3; the missing end is completed from the germline J gene. The chain couples TRBV6-2 or TRBV6-3 to TRBJ1-5, with TRBD1 as a possible D gene (5 bases). V shed 6 bases and J shed 6 bases, with 21 bases lying between them. There are 16 residues in the CDR3. Germline CDR1 MNHEY, CDR2 SVGEGT. The sequenced part of the CDR3 DNA is TGTGCCAGCAGCCTAGGGTCCGGGAGGGGAAGTCAGCCC. Protein product: CASSLGSGRGSQP. The full CDR3 sequence reads CASSLGSGRGSQPQHF.

A word on this clone: Coverage ceases 3 residues before the CDR3 finishes, and the germline J gene fills in the end. J is TRBJ2-5 and V is TRBV19; 9 bases map to TRBD2. Germline V lookup: CDR1 LNHDA, CDR2 SQIVND (reference sequence). V trimming: 5 bases; J trimming: 7 bases; junction bases outside the gene matches: 11. The CDR3 totals 15 residues. CDR3 bases read: TGTGCCAGTAGTCAGACTAGCGGTCGAGTGGGGACC. Its protein product is CASSQTSGRVGT. From start to end, the CDR3 is CASSQTSGRVGTQYF.

On this clone: The read terminates 3 residues ahead of where the CDR3 ends, so the germline J gene completes it. The chain carries TRBV6-4 and TRBJ1-5, with D unresolved. The CDR3 spans 14 residues. Germline V CDR1 and CDR2: MRHNA, SNTAGT. Trimming pared 3 bases from V and 1 base from J, leaving 7 bases between. The CDR3 region is CASSEEGSNQPQHF. The sequenced part of the CDR3 DNA is TGTGCCAGCAGTGAAGAGGGCAGCAATCAGCCC.